One T cell receptor (beta chain) is described in this entry. This record belongs to a study of blood T cell repertoires in COVID-19. On the study more broadly: In each case, the material was cDNA or gDNA derived from T cells, B-cell-depleted T cells, or PBMCs.

Looked up from germline, CDR1 is LGHDT and CDR2 is YNNKEL (reference sequence). With 1 base removed from V and 8 bases from J, the gap between germline ends came to 15 bases. CDR3 length: 15 residues. Sequencing used immunoSEQ multiplex PCR; TCRdb keeps in-frame clones, though not all of them. The table has about 36,000 clones, around 90% seen once. This chain joins TRBV3-1 (or the pseudogene TRBV3-2) and TRBJ2-1; D is undetermined. Sample: peripheral blood. This receptor was obtained from a man in his sixties with acute or convalescent COVID-19. The CDR3 spells CASSQAPTHVDEQFF. For the CDR3, the DNA is TGTGCCAGCAGCCAAGCCCCTACCCATGTAGATGAGCAGTTCTTC.